One sample yielded the 29 T cell receptor beta chains listed below, sequenced in a study of blood T cell repertoires in COVID-19. Clones were read by immunoSEQ multiplex PCR, and TCRdb kept only the in-frame ones, dropping some. The profile shows 150,000 to 200,000 clones, 65% to 80% of them singletons. Sequencing was done on a sample of peripheral blood. The receptor set was obtained from a man between 45 and 60 years old who had recovered from COVID-19.

The genes are TRBV11-2 and TRBJ2-7; TRBD2 matches at 10 bases. CDR1 and CDR2 (germline): SGHAT, FQNNGV. This CDR3 has 15 amino acids. V lost 1 base, J lost 2 bases, and 2 bases stayed unmatched. CDR3 in amino acids: CASSLVTSGAYEQYF. In nucleotides, the CDR3 is TGTGCCAGCAGCTTAGTAACTAGCGGGGCCTACGAGCAGTACTTC.

This sequence joins TRBV5-8 and TRBJ1-2; D is undetermined. The CDR3 runs to 13 residues. Per the germline V gene, CDR1 is SGHTS and CDR2 is YDEGEE. Trimming left V 3 bases short and J 2 bases short, with 8 bases between. The CDR3 coding sequence is TGTGCCAGCAGCTCAGGCAGAAACTATGGCTACACCTTC. This gives the protein CASSSGRNYGYTF.

The genes are TRBV7-2 and TRBJ2-6; 7 nucleotides align to TRBD1. The V gene end was trimmed by 7 bases and the J gene end by 2 bases; junction bases not matched to a gene: 8. Germline V gene data show CDR1 as SGHTA and CDR2 as FQGNSA. CDR3 size: 16 residues. CDR3 protein: CASNRQGFAGANVLTF. The CDR3, as DNA: TGTGCCAGCAACAGACAGGGTTTCGCTGGGGCCAACGTCCTGACTTTC.

This chain connects TRBV9 to TRBJ2-6, with 10 bases matching TRBD1. Germline V CDR1 and CDR2: SGDLS, YYNGEE. The CDR3 consists of 19 residues. V trimming: 4 bases; J trimming: 2 bases; junction bases outside the gene matches: 12. CDR3 region: CASSPRDGTGVPGANVLTF. The CDR3, as DNA: TGTGCCAGCAGCCCGAGGGATGGGACAGGGGTACCTGGGGCCAACGTCCTGACTTTC.

The chain joins TRBV12-5 to TRBJ1-5, with 9 bases fitting TRBD1. This CDR3 comprises 16 residues. Germline CDR1 reads LGHNT; CDR2 reads FRNRAP. The junction had 10 bases not matched to a gene; V was cut back by 9 bases and J by 1 base. Here the CDR3 reads CASSTPGTGSNQPQHF. The CDR3 DNA reads TGTGCTAGCAGTACTCCCGGGACAGGGAGCAATCAGCCCCAGCATTTT.

The chain links TRBV3-1 (or the pseudogene TRBV3-2) to TRBJ1-2; D uncertain. Trimming shortened V by 0 bases and J by 2 bases, and 7 bases separated the two germline ends. The CDR3 is made up of 14 amino acids. Germline V CDR1 and CDR2: LGHDT, YNNKEL (reference sequence). The CDR3 bases are TGTGCCAGCAGCCAAGACGACACAAACTATGGCTACACCTTC. Its protein is CASSQDDTNYGYTF.

V gene TRBV6-2 or TRBV6-3 combines with J gene TRBJ2-1, with 14 bases that match TRBD2. V shed 6 bases, J shed 9 bases, and the junction held 7 bases outside the gene matches. The germline V gene encodes CDR1 MNHEY and CDR2 SVGEGT. CDR3 length: 15 residues. In DNA, the CDR3 is TGTGCCAGCAGCTCCGGGACTAGCGGGAGTATTGAGCAGTTCTTC. This sequence encodes CASSSGTSGSIEQFF.

The rearrangement links TRBV19 to TRBJ1-2; D is perhaps TRBD1 (6 bases). V lost 8 bases to trimming and J lost 4 bases, with 20 bases between them. Germline V gene sequence: CDR1 LNHDA, CDR2 SQIVND (reference sequence). The CDR3 sequence is 15 residues long. Here the CDR3 DNA reads TGTGCCAGTCAACTTCAGGGGTCCCGGATCTATGGCTACACCTTC. Amino acids: CASQLQGSRIYGYTF.

The chain uses TRBV7-6 and TRBJ2-7, with D possibly TRBD1 on 6 matching bases. Trimming took 5 bases from V and 5 from J, leaving 19 bases between them. The CDR3 has 15 amino acids. The V gene's germline CDR1 is SGHVS and CDR2 FNYEAQ. CDR3 sequence reads: CASSIYDRNSNEQYF. CDR3 DNA sequence: TGTGCCAGCAGCATATATGACAGGAACTCTAACGAGCAGTACTTC.

The CDR3 DNA sequence: TGCGCCAGCAGCCAAGTTAGCGGGGCGAAGAACACTGAAGCTTTCTTT. Protein sequence: CASSQVSGAKNTEAFF. The V gene is TRBV4-1, the J gene TRBJ1-1; D may be TRBD1 (5 bases). Trimming cost V 1 base and J 1 base, with 13 bases left between them. There are 16 residues in the CDR3. Germline values: CDR1 MGHRA, CDR2 YSYEKL.

The rearrangement joins TRBV18 to TRBJ1-5; a weak D match, TRBD1 (6 bases). The V end was cut by 5 bases, the J end by 2 bases, with 19 bases between. The CDR3 totals 17 residues. CDR1 and CDR2 (germline): KGHSH, LQKENI. CDR3 nucleotides: TGTGCCAGCTCAACACTTGGGGGCATGGGGGGCAATCAGCCCCAGCATTTT. Protein sequence: CASSTLGGMGGNQPQHF.

The chain is built from TRBV9 and TRBJ1-6; 8 bases align to TRBD1. The CDR3 is 15 amino acids. The V gene's germline CDR1 is SGDLS and CDR2 YYNGEE. The V segment lost 3 bases and the J segment 10 bases; nucleotides outside the gene matches: 9. CDR3 DNA: TGTGCCAGCAGCGCCACGACAGGGGAGAGATCACCCCTCCACTTT. Residues: CASSATTGERSPLHF.

This chain joins TRBV28 and TRBJ1-2; 9 bases map to TRBD1. This CDR3 region has 17 residues. Germline CDR1 is MDHEN and CDR2 is SYDVKM. V was clipped by 3 bases and J by 2 bases; unmatched bases: 10. For the CDR3, the DNA is TGTGCCAGCAGTTTTAGGTACAGGGGGCGTCGGAACTATGGCTACACCTTC. Translated, it gives CASSFRYRGRRNYGYTF.

This clone was observed once. The gene calls are TRBV29-1 and TRBJ2-1; no firm D call. The CDR3 runs 9 residues. Trimming pared 4 bases from V and 13 bases from J, leaving 8 bases between. CDR1 is SQVTM, CDR2 ANQGSEA, per germline. The CDR3 DNA sequence: TGCAGCGTTGGGGCTGCCCAGTTCTTC. Translating it yields CSVGAAQFF.

The gene calls are TRBV10-3 and TRBJ1-6; D may be TRBD1 (5 bases). V was cut by 3 bases and J by 10 bases, with 13 bases left in between. The CDR3 has 14 amino acids. Germline CDR1 reads ENHRY; CDR2 reads SYGVKD. CDR3 residues: CAISDAGDRSPLHF. Here the CDR3 DNA reads TGTGCCATCAGTGACGCGGGGGACCGATCACCCCTCCACTTT.

The chain couples TRBV25-1 to TRBJ2-1, with D possibly matching TRBD2 (6 bases). The CDR3 is 15 residues long. Germline-derived CDR1 and CDR2 are MGHDK and SYGVNS. The V gene lost 10 bases and the J gene lost 0 bases, with 16 bases spanning the gap. The CDR3 loop is CAKTRVLSSYNEQFF. DNA of the CDR3: TGTGCCAAGACTAGAGTGCTAAGCTCCTACAATGAGCAGTTCTTC.

J is TRBJ2-3 and V is TRBV13; the match to TRBD2 covers 11 bases. Germline CDR1 reads PRHDT; CDR2 reads FYEKMQ (reference sequence). With V trimmed by 0 bases and J by 4 bases, 3 bases remained unmatched. This CDR3 comprises 16 residues. The CDR3 sequence is CASSLGTSGAADTQYF. CDR3 DNA: TGTGCCAGCAGCTTAGGGACTAGCGGGGCTGCAGATACGCAGTATTTT.

The CDR3 loop reads CAWSKTQGANSPLHF. In DNA, the CDR3 is TGTGCCTGGAGTAAAACGCAGGGGGCCAATTCACCCCTCCACTTT. The genes are TRBV30 and TRBJ1-6, with 8 positions matching TRBD1. J was trimmed by 7 bases and V by 2 bases; bases with no gene match: 7. Germline assignment: CDR1 GTSNPN and CDR2 SVGIG (reference sequence). The CDR3 has 15 residues. The full variable domain, completed using reference TRBV30 and TRBJ1-6, is SQTIHQWPATLVQPVGSPLSLECTVEGTSNPNLYWYRQAAGRGLQLLFYSVGIGQISSEVPQNLSASRPQDRQFILSSKKLLLSDSGFYLCAWSKTQGANSPLHFGNGTRLTVT.

The J gene is TRBJ2-2, the V gene TRBV6-2 or TRBV6-3; D possibly corresponds to TRBD2 (5 bases). With 3 bases removed from V and 13 bases from J, the gap between germline ends came to 9 bases. Germline CDR1 and CDR2: MNHEY and SVGEGT. The CDR3 spans 11 residues. The CDR3 reads CASSYKGGLFF. As DNA, the CDR3 is TGTGCCAGCAGTTATAAAGGAGGGCTGTTTTTT.

J is TRBJ2-7 and V is TRBV11-2; possible D gene TRBD2, 5 bases. The CDR3 covers 17 residues. Germline V gives CDR1 SGHAT, CDR2 FQNNGV. Trimming removed 1 base at V and 6 bases at J, with 22 bases between. In nucleotides, the CDR3 is TGTGCCAGCAGCTTAGCATACGGGCGGACTCAAAGTCGCGAGCAGTACTTC. It codes for CASSLAYGRTQSREQYF.

The chain uses TRBV27 and TRBJ2-3; weak D call: TRBD2 (5 bases). V dropped 6 bases and J dropped 7 bases, with 17 bases sitting between them. The CDR3 consists of 14 residues. The germline V gene encodes CDR1 MNHEY and CDR2 SMNVEV (reference sequence). The CDR3 DNA follows: TGTGCCAGCAGAAGAGGCGGGCCCGTGAATACGCAGTATTTT. It codes for CASRRGGPVNTQYF.

The J gene is TRBJ1-2, the V gene TRBV28, with a weak D call TRBD1 (6 bases). Trimming shortened V by 6 bases and J by 8 bases, and 19 bases separated the two germline ends. The CDR3 covers 14 residues. CDR1 is MDHEN and CDR2 is SYDVKM in the germline V gene. The CDR3 DNA reads as TGTGCCAGCAGCTCTCCTCAGGGGAGAAAGGGCTACACCTTC. Protein sequence: CASSSPQGRKGYTF.

The chain employs TRBV25-1 and TRBJ1-1; TRBD1 aligns across 8 bases. The germline CDR1 and CDR2 sequences are MGHDK and SYGVNS. CDR3 length equals 15 residues. The V segment lost 4 bases and the J segment 0 bases; nucleotides outside the gene matches: 4. The CDR3 coding sequence is TGTGCCAGCAGTGGACAGGGGCTCGTGAACACTGAAGCTTTCTTT. This codes for CASSGQGLVNTEAFF.

This chain uses TRBV25-1 with TRBJ1-2, with no clear D. V was clipped by 1 base and J by 4 bases, with 10 bases between them. Germline-derived CDR1 and CDR2 are MGHDK and SYGVNS. The CDR3 is 14 residues long. CDR3: CASSESSGAYGYTF. In nucleotides, the CDR3 is TGTGCCAGCAGTGAATCATCCGGAGCCTATGGCTACACCTTC.

This sequence joins TRBV23-1 and TRBJ2-7; 11 bases match TRBD2. TRBV23-1 is classed as an ORF, of uncertain function. CDR3 length: 16 amino acids. V shed 0 bases, J shed 2 bases, and the junction held 3 bases outside the gene matches. The CDR3, as DNA: TGCGCCAGCAGTCAATCCGGGACTAGCGGAACCTACGAGCAGTACTTC. This sequence encodes CASSQSGTSGTYEQYF.

V usage is TRBV6-5 and J usage is TRBJ2-7; D is possibly TRBD2 (6 bases). CDR1 MNHEY and CDR2 SVGAGI come from the germline V gene. The CDR3 runs to 15 residues. Trimming shortened V by 8 bases and J by 6 bases, and 23 bases separated the two germline ends. CDR3 in amino acids: CASRGVAGRGIEQYF. CDR3 bases: TGTGCCAGCCGGGGAGTGGCGGGACGGGGGATCGAGCAGTACTTC.

V gene TRBV9 combines with J gene TRBJ2-3, with 8 bases aligning to TRBD2. This CDR3 is built from 17 residues. Germline trimming cut 0 bases from V and 2 bases from J; bases unmatched to any gene: 8. CDR1 is SGDLS and CDR2 is YYNGEE in the germline V gene. The CDR3 region has the DNA TGTGCCAGCAGCGTAGGTGCAGCGGGAGACTTCACAGATACGCAGTATTTT. As protein: CASSVGAAGDFTDTQYF.

The J gene is TRBJ1-4, the V gene TRBV11-1; D possibly corresponds to TRBD1 (6 bases). V gave up 5 bases and J gave up 10 bases, with 17 bases separating them. CDR1 and CDR2 from the germline V gene are SGHAT and FQDESV (reference sequence). The CDR3 has 14 residues. The CDR3 nucleotides read TGTGCCAGCAGCGTACAGGGATCGTCTGGAAAACTGTTTTTT. As protein: CASSVQGSSGKLFF.

The rearrangement joins TRBV10-2 to TRBJ2-1; D may be TRBD1 (6 bases). V was cut by 9 bases and J by 2 bases, with 14 bases left in between. There are 14 residues in the CDR3. The V gene's germline CDR1 is WSHSY and CDR2 SAAADI. The CDR3 DNA reads TGCGCCAGTTCTCTAGGGGGACCCTACAATGAGCAGTTCTTC. This sequence encodes CASSLGGPYNEQFF.